This T cell receptor (beta chain) was retrieved from a study of T cell responses to AZD1222 COVID-19 vaccine. The table came from immunoSEQ multiplex PCR; TCRdb's copy has only in-frame clones and leaves some out. The profile shows approximately 180,000 clones, more than 70% of them singletons. CDR3 length: 11 amino acids. CDR1 MNHEY and CDR2 SVGAGI come from the germline V gene. The V and J ends lost 10 bases and 6 bases, in that order; junction bases with no gene match: 6. The chain uses TRBV6-5 and TRBJ2-7, with TRBD1 identical over 7 bases. Sequenced material: peripheral blood, taken 28 days after the second AZD1222 dose. The TCR originated in an adult who received the AZD1222 COVID-19 vaccine. The CDR3 bases are TGTGCCACGAGACAGGGCGGCGAGCAGTACTTC. Translating it yields CATRQGGEQYF.